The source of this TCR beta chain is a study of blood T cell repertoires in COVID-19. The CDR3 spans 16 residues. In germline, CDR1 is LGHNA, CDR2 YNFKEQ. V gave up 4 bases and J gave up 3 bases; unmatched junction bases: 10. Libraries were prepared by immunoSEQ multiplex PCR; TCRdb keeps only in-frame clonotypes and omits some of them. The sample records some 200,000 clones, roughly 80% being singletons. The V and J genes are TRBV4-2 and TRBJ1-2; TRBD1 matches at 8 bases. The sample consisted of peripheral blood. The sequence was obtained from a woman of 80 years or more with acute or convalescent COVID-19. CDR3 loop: CASSRQQGESDYGYTF. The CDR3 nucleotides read TGTGCCAGCAGCCGACAACAGGGGGAGAGCGACTATGGCTACACCTTC.